This record covers a single T cell receptor (beta chain). Its antigen is undetermined. The sample comes from a study of cytomegalovirus exposure and HLA in healthy donors. Study observations and caveats: One variant, a missense change in DCLRE1C, was linked in a later analysis to TCR beta V- and J-gene trimming. It emerged from a later analysis that several of the most significant clusters appeared to be linked to common viral pathogens. Investigators reported 150 to 200 TCR beta chains as tied to cytomegalovirus.

The PCR was carried out with 60 Vbeta primers and 13 Jbeta primers. Assay: immunoSEQ multiplex PCR; the TCRdb copy retains only in-frame clones and omits some. The table lists some 200,000 clones, 79% of them singletons, with over 1.5% in the top ten. V lost 1 base, J lost 5 bases, and 13 bases stayed unmatched. The CDR3 sequence is 17 residues long. Germline lookup yields CDR1 SGHAT and CDR2 FQNNGV. The V call is TRBV11-2, the J call TRBJ1-1, with TRBD1 matching over 7 bases. The sequencing sample was made of PBMCs. This receptor was taken from a girl under 18 in good health and CMV-seropositive. CDR3 residues: CASSLGIQGPATTEAFF. The CDR3 DNA reads TGTGCCAGCAGCTTAGGCATACAGGGGCCTGCGACAACTGAAGCTTTCTTT.